Here is one TCR beta chain with its context. Germline CDR1 and CDR2: SGHDT and YYEEEE. The CDR3 runs 13 residues. V was trimmed by 6 bases and J by 0 bases, leaving 7 bases between them. This sample was taken from a study of blood T cell repertoires in COVID-19. Assay: immunoSEQ multiplex PCR; the TCRdb copy retains only in-frame clones and omits some. The sample has about 320,000 clones, approximately 88% seen once. The V call is TRBV5-6, the J call TRBJ1-3; D uncertain. The sequencing input was peripheral blood. The receptor comes from a young man who had recovered from COVID-19. CDR3 amino acids: CASKWSSGNTIYF. CDR3 in DNA: TGTGCCAGCAAGTGGAGCTCTGGAAACACCATATATTTT.